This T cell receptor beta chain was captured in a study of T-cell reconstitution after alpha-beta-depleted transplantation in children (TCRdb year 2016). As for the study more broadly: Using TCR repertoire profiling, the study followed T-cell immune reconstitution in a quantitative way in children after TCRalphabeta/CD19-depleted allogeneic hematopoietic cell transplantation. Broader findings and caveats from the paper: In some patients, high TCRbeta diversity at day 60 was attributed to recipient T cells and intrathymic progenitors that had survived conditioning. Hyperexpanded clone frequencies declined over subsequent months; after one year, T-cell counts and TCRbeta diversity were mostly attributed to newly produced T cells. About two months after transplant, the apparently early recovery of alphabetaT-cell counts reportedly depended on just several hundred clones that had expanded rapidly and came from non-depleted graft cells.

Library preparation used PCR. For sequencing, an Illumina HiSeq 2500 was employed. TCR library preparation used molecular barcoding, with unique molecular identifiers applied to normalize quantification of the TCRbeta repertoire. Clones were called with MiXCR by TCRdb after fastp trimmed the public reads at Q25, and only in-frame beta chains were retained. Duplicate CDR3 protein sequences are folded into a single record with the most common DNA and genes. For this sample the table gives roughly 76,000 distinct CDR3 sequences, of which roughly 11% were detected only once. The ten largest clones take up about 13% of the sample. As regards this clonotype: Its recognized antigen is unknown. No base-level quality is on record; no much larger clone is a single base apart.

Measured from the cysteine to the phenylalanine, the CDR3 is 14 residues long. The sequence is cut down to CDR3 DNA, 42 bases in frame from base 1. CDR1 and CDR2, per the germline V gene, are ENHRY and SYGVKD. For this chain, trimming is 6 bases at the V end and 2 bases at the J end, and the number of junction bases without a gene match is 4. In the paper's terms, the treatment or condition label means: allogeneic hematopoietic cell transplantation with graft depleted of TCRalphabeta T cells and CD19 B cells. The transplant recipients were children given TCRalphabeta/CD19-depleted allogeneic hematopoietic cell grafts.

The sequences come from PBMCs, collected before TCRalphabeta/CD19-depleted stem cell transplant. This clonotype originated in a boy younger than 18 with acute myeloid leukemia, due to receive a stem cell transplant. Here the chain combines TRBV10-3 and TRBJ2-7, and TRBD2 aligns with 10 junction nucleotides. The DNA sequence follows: TGTGCCATCAGGGGGACTAGCGAAACCTACGAGCAGTACTTC. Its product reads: CAIRGTSETYEQYF.